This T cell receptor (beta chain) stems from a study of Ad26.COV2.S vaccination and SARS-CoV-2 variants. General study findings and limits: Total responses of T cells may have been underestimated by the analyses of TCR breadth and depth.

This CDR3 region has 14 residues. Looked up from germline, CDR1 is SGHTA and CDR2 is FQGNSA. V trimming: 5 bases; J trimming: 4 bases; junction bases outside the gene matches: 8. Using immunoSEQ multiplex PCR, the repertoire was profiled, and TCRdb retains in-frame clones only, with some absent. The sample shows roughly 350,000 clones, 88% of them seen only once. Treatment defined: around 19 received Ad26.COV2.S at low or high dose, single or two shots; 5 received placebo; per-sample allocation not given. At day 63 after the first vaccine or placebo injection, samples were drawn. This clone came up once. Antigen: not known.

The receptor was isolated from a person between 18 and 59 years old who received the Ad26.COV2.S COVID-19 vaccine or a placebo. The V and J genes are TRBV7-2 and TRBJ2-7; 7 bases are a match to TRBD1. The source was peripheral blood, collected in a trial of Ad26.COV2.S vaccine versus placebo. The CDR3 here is CASSQQGQLYEQYF. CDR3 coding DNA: TGTGCCAGCAGCCAGCAGGGACAGCTTTACGAGCAGTACTTC.